The T cell receptor beta chain described here comes from a study of blood T cell repertoires in COVID-19. Study summary: Acute and convalescent COVID-19 samples came from the United States, Italy and Spain. The analysed material was cDNA or gDNA that came from T cells, B-cell-depleted T cells, or PBMCs.

J gave up 2 bases and V 2 bases, and 6 bases lay outside the gene matches. CDR1 SGHDN and CDR2 FVKESK come from the germline V gene. This CDR3 is 15 amino acids long. Per the original methods: Estimates of nucleated cell counts were drawn from the amplification of reference gene primers. The protocol was immunoSEQ multiplex PCR, while the TCRdb copy is restricted to in-frame clones and leaves out a portion. The V and J calls and clone size come from that table; D and trimming were worked out from the DNA. The table records a few hundred thousand clones, approximately 78% of them present only once. The chain carries TRBV14 and TRBJ2-7; TRBD2 agrees at 7 bases. The sequence derives from a woman aged 70-85 years with COVID-19, enrolled during active disease. The sample was peripheral blood. Written as DNA, the CDR3 is TGTGCCAGCAGCCAACCCGGGACTATTCCCTACGAGCAGTACTTC. Amino acids: CASSQPGTIPYEQYF.